These T cell receptor beta chains were read from a single sample in a study of T cell responses to AZD1222 COVID-19 vaccine. Only in-frame clones appear in the TCRdb table, and some are missing; sequencing was by immunoSEQ multiplex PCR. Among about 150,000 clones, 87% were seen once, and the ten largest hold approximately 9%. The material was peripheral blood, obtained 28 days after the second AZD1222 dose. The receptors come from an adult who received the AZD1222 COVID-19 vaccine. Both conserved end residues are part of each CDR3. D genes are given only for firm matches. Clone size is shown for a subset of rows, as once, few, many or a class of expanded clone.

>TRBV23-1|15|.|.|TRBJ1-2
TGCGCCAGCAGTCAACCCGGACAGATGCCCTATGGCTACACCTTC
CASSQPGQMPYGYTF
>TRBV5-4|16|once|.|TRBJ2-1
TGTGCCAGCAACTCCCACGCGCCGGCTTTCTACAATGAGCAGTTCTTC
CASNSHAPAFYNEQFF
>TRBV19|14|.|.|TRBJ1-6
TGTGCCAGTACCTTCCCGGACTCGACTTCACCCCTCCACTTT
CASTFPDSTSPLHF
>TRBV6-2/TRBV6-3|14|.|.|TRBJ2-7
TGTGCCAGCAGCCGAGTTGGGGGCCGATACGAGCAGTACTTC
CASSRVGGRYEQYF
>TRBV12-2|14|.|.|TRBJ1-4
TGTGCAAGTCGCTTCTATGGGTTTAATGAAAAACTGTTTTTT
CASRFYGFNEKLFF
>TRBV19|14|.|.|TRBJ2-7
TGTGCCAGTAGGGAGCAGCCGTCCTCCTACGAGCAGTACTTC
CASREQPSSYEQYF
>TRBV6-2/TRBV6-3|15|.|.|TRBJ1-5
TGTGCCAGCAGCCCGAGGATGGGAAGCAATCAGCCCCAGCATTTT
CASSPRMGSNQPQHF
>TRBV6-1|14|once|.|TRBJ1-2
TGTGCCAGCAGTGAAGTAGGGGGAGGTTATGGCTACACCTTC
CASSEVGGGYGYTF
>TRBV20-1|11|.|.|TRBJ1-1
TGCAGTGCTTCCGGGGGAGTTGAAGCTTTCTTT
CSASGGVEAFF
>TRBV28|14|.|.|TRBJ1-2
TGTGCCAGCAGTTTAGGGGGGGCTAACTATGGCTACACCTTC
CASSLGGANYGYTF
>TRBV2|14|few|.|TRBJ1-1
TGTGCCAGCAGTGGGGGGGGGTCACACACTGAAGCTTTCTTT
CASSGGGSHTEAFF
>TRBV27|17|.|.|TRBJ2-3
TGTGCCAGCAGTCCCCCGGAGAGTGCTACCAGCACAGATACGCAGTATTTT
CASSPPESATSTDTQYF
>TRBV23-1|15|.|.|TRBJ2-7
TGCGCCAGCAGTCTCCTCGGGAAGACGTTTACGAGGCAGTACTTC
CASSLLGKTFTRQYF
>TRBV28|12|once|.|TRBJ1-1
TGTGCCAGCAGTTTATTTCACACTGAAGCTTTCTTT
CASSLFHTEAFF
>TRBV18|14|.|.|TRBJ1-2
TGTGCCAGCTCACCCGACGGAGGGGCGCGTGGCTACACCTTC
CASSPDGGARGYTF
>TRBV9|16|.|TRBD2|TRBJ2-1
TGTGCCAGCAGCGTAGCCGGGCTAGCGGAGGACAATGAGCAGTTCTTC
CASSVAGLAEDNEQFF
>TRBV3-1/TRBV3-2|18|.|TRBD2|TRBJ2-1
TGTGCCAGCAGCCAAGAGGGCGGACTAGCGGGAGGGCCCCATGAGCAGTTCTTC
CASSQEGGLAGGPHEQFF
>TRBV18|15|.|TRBD1|TRBJ1-2
TGTGCCAGCTCACCTACCGGGACAGAGACCTATGGCTACACCTTC
CASSPTGTETYGYTF
>TRBV29-1|14|.|TRBD2|TRBJ2-1
TGCAGCGGTAGCGGGAGGATTGGCTACAATGAGCAGTTCTTC
CSGSGRIGYNEQFF
>TRBV12-3/TRBV12-4|12|few|TRBD1|TRBJ1-2
TGTGCCAGCAAGACAGGGGGTAGCGGCTACACCTTC
CASKTGGSGYTF
>TRBV19|15|.|TRBD2|TRBJ2-7
TGTGCCAGTAGTAGAGCGGGACTAGTCACCTACGAGCAGTACTTC
CASSRAGLVTYEQYF
>TRBV4-3|16|.|.|TRBJ2-5
TGCGCCAGCAGCCAAGCTTGGCGGAGCGACCAAGAGACCCAGTACTTC
CASSQAWRSDQETQYF
>TRBV30|16|.|.|TRBJ2-1
TGTGCTTGGAAGAGAGGTTTTGGAGTGAACTACAATGAGCAGTTCTTC
CAWKRGFGVNYNEQFF
>TRBV9|21|.|.|TRBJ2-5
TGTGCCAGCAGCGTAGCCCCACTAGGACTCAATAGCGGAGGGGCCCAAGAGACCCAGTACTTC
CASSVAPLGLNSGGAQETQYF
>TRBV11-3|12|.|.|TRBJ2-1
TGTGCCAGCAGCTTAGACGGCCGAACCCGGTTCTTC
CASSLDGRTRFF
>TRBV5-6|15|.|.|TRBJ2-7
TGTGCCAGCAGCCCCGTAGGCGTCACGTCCTACGAGCAGTACTTC
CASSPVGVTSYEQYF
>TRBV9|13|.|.|TRBJ2-5
TGTGCCAGCAGCGTATTAGGGAGTCAGACCCAGTACTTC
CASSVLGSQTQYF
>TRBV4-2|14|.|.|TRBJ2-1
TGTGCCAGCAGCCAAGTCCGCGGTGGGGGGGAGCAGTTCTTC
CASSQVRGGGEQFF
>TRBV9|17|.|TRBD2|TRBJ2-2
TGTGCCAGCAGCTCACACGGGAGTATAGCGGGAGTCGGGGAGCTGTTTTTT
CASSSHGSIAGVGELFF
>TRBV7-8|14|.|.|TRBJ1-6
TGTGCCAGCAGCCCCCTTCGTTTGGGTTCACCCCTCCACTTT
CASSPLRLGSPLHF
>TRBV11-1|14|.|.|TRBJ2-1
TGTGCCAGCAGCTACGGGGAGAGTTACAATGAGCAGTTCTTC
CASSYGESYNEQFF
>TRBV20-1|13|.|.|TRBJ2-1
TGCAGTGCTAGTTCCCCGGGGGCGAATGAGCAGTTCTTC
CSASSPGANEQFF
>TRBV7-9|16|.|.|TRBJ2-1
TGTGCCAGCAGCCCCGAGGGGGCGGGAGGTCGGGATGAGCAGTTCTTC
CASSPEGAGGRDEQFF
>TRBV2|15|.|.|TRBJ2-1
TGTGCCAGCAGTGAACAGGGAGGCCCTCCCCATGAGCAGTTCTTC
CASSEQGGPPHEQFF
>TRBV19|14|once|TRBD1|TRBJ1-2
TGTGCCAGTAGTATCCGGACAGGAAACTATGGCTACACCTTC
CASSIRTGNYGYTF
>TRBV15|14|.|.|TRBJ2-7
TGTGCCACCAGCAGAGACGAGGGGCTGAGCGAGCAGTACTTC
CATSRDEGLSEQYF
>TRBV7-2|13|once|.|TRBJ2-7
TGTGCCAGCAGCTTAAGGCGGGACCACGAGCAGTACTTC
CASSLRRDHEQYF
>TRBV7-2|15|.|.|TRBJ1-1
TGTGCCAGCAGCTACACGGGGGGGGTGAACACTGAAGCTTTCTTT
CASSYTGGVNTEAFF
>TRBV5-4|14|.|.|TRBJ1-1
TGTGCCAGCAGCTCCCCCGGGCCGGGAGAAGAAGCTTTCTTT
CASSSPGPGEEAFF
>TRBV5-4|15|.|TRBD1|TRBJ2-7
TGTGCCAGCAGCTTGGGGGGGACAGGGACCCGCGAGCAGTACTTC
CASSLGGTGTREQYF
>TRBV7-2|18|.|TRBD1|TRBJ1-6
TGTGCCAGCAGCTTTAAATCCAATGCAGGGGGCAGTGGATCACCCCTCCACTTT
CASSFKSNAGGSGSPLHF
>TRBV5-6|14|.|TRBD1|TRBJ1-2
TGTGCCAGCAGCAGACAGGGGGCGGTATCGGTCTACACCTTC
CASSRQGAVSVYTF
>TRBV28|15|.|TRBD1|TRBJ1-5
TGTGCCAGCAGGTTCCGGACAGGGAGGAATCAGCCCCAGCATTTT
CASRFRTGRNQPQHF
>TRBV6-1|12|.|.|TRBJ2-5
TGTGCCAGCAGTGAAGCCATGGAGACCCAGTACTTC
CASSEAMETQYF
>TRBV20-1|11|.|.|TRBJ1-3
TGCAGTGCTAGAGGTGAAGACACCATATATTTT
CSARGEDTIYF
>TRBV28|13|few|.|TRBJ1-2
TGTGCCAGCAGCCCACTTGGGAGGATGAGCTACACCTTC
CASSPLGRMSYTF
>TRBV7-9|14|.|TRBD1|TRBJ2-7
TGTGCCAGCAGCCCTGGGACAGGGTCCTACGAGCAGTACTTC
CASSPGTGSYEQYF
>TRBV7-2|15|.|TRBD2|TRBJ2-2
TGTGCCAGCAGCTTAACTAGCGGAGCGGCCGGGGAGCTGTTTTTT
CASSLTSGAAGELFF
>TRBV18|11|.|.|TRBJ1-2
TGTGCTGGGAGAACTAACTATGGCTACACCTTC
CAGRTNYGYTF
>TRBV6-2/TRBV6-3|15|.|.|TRBJ1-5
TGTGCCAGCAGTTACCGACCATATAGCAATCAGCCCCAGCATTTT
CASSYRPYSNQPQHF
>TRBV29-1|12|.|.|TRBJ2-7
TGCAGCGTTTTAACAGGCCCCTACGAGCAGTACTTC
CSVLTGPYEQYF
>TRBV5-8|16|.|TRBD2|TRBJ2-7
TGTGCCAGCAGCATCGGGACTAGCGGGAGCTCCTACGAGCAGTACTTC
CASSIGTSGSSYEQYF
>TRBV27|12|.|.|TRBJ2-1
TGTGCCAGCAGTCCCGTTGGCGGCGAGCAGTTCTTC
CASSPVGGEQFF
>TRBV10-1|15|few|.|TRBJ1-6
TGCGCCAGCAGTGAGTCGCCAGCCTTTTATTCACCCCTCCACTTT
CASSESPAFYSPLHF
>TRBV28|18|.|TRBD1|TRBJ2-5
TGTGCCAGCAGTTCCCCAACCGACAGGGGGCCATTTCAAGAGACCCAGTACTTC
CASSSPTDRGPFQETQYF
>TRBV3-1/TRBV3-2|17|.|TRBD1|TRBJ1-5
TGTGCCAGCAGCCAAGGAGGGGGACAGGTCAACAATCAGCCCCAGCATTTT
CASSQGGGQVNNQPQHF
>TRBV19|13|.|TRBD1|TRBJ1-6
TGTGCCACCCGGGACAGCTATAATTCACCCCTCCACTTT
CATRDSYNSPLHF
>TRBV19|15|few|.|TRBJ1-4
TGTGCCAGTAGTAGGACATCTGCAACTAATGAAAAACTGTTTTTT
CASSRTSATNEKLFF
>TRBV10-3|16|.|TRBD2|TRBJ2-3
TGTGCCATCAGTGATCCGGGAGGTGCTAGCACAGATACGCAGTATTTT
CAISDPGGASTDTQYF
>TRBV5-6|14|.|TRBD1|TRBJ2-7
TGTGCCAGCAGCTCCGGGACAGGGGGCTACGAGCAGTACTTC
CASSSGTGGYEQYF